This entry concerns a single T cell receptor (beta chain). CDR1 is SGHTA, CDR2 FQGNSA, per germline. V lost 5 bases and J 9 bases, leaving 14 bases between the germline ends. This CDR3 region has 12 residues. These data originate in a study of Ad26.COV2.S vaccination and SARS-CoV-2 variants. For the study at large: Donor had been placed in the Ad26.COV2.S arm of the COV1001 trial.

Treatment reported: some 20 received Ad26.COV2.S at low or high dose, single or two shots; a few received placebo; per-sample allocation not given. After the first vaccine or placebo injection, samples were drawn on day 63. The method was immunoSEQ multiplex PCR; TCRdb's version includes in-frame clones alone and lacks a portion of them. Here the sample spans about 350,000 clones, approximately 85% being singletons. The TCR sequence derives from a person aged 18-60 years who received the Ad26.COV2.S COVID-19 vaccine or a placebo. The rearrangement links TRBV7-2 to TRBJ2-7; D not resolved. The source was peripheral blood, collected in a trial of Ad26.COV2.S vaccine versus placebo. The CDR3 DNA reads TGTGCCAGCAGCCCGGACCGCGTGATGCAGTACTTC. Its translation is CASSPDRVMQYF. The full variable domain, with the rest looked up from reference TRBV7-2 and TRBJ2-7, is GAGVSQSPSNKVTEKGKDVELRCDPISGHTALYWYRQSLGQGLEFLIYFQGNSAPDKSGLPSDRFSAERTGGSVSTLTIQRTQQEDSAVYLCASSPDRVMQYFGPGTRLTVT.